The 21 T cell receptor beta chains given below trace back to one sample, sequenced in a study of OX40 agonist ivuxolimab in advanced cancers. Library method: the immunoSEQ multiplex PCR assay. The table was pulled from immuneACCESS by TCRdb, which kept in-frame rearrangements only. Such tables lose some clones; where checked, under half of the loss comes from unresolved V genes, and the rest has no known cause. The sample profile shows 30,000 to 35,000 clones; roughly 80% of them were found once. About 22% of the sample is in the top ten clones. The source material was CD4+ or CD8+ T cells sorted from blood, sampled in a trial of the OX40 agonist ivuxolimab. All receptors derive from an adult with an advanced solid tumor such as melanoma, head and neck, liver or kidney cancer.

The V and J genes are TRBV27 and TRBJ2-5, with D unresolved. Gene TRBJ2-7 matches the end of the DNA better, so the J call may be wrong. The CDR3 has 12 residues. The germline gives CDR1 MNHEY, CDR2 SMNVEV (reference sequence). The CDR3 is CASSPSAYEQYF. Here the CDR3 DNA reads TGTGCCAGCAGTCCCAGCGCCTACGAGCAGTACTTC.

This rearrangement joins TRBV18 to TRBJ2-3; D not certain. Germline V CDR1 and CDR2: KGHSH, LQKENI. V shed 4 bases and J shed 5 bases, with 16 bases lying between them. This CDR3 has 15 amino acids. DNA of the CDR3: TGTGCCAGCTCACGCCCGAATATCGTGCGAGATACGCAGTATTTT. It translates to CASSRPNIVRDTQYF.

The chain has TRBV6-1 and TRBJ1-1; TRBD1 agrees at 9 bases. This CDR3 comprises 15 residues. Trimming took 3 bases from V and 4 from J; bases not matched to a gene: 6. CDR1 is MNHNS and CDR2 is SASEGT in the germline V gene. CDR3 nucleotides: TGTGCCAGCAGTGATGAGACAGGGGGATCCACTGAAGCTTTCTTT. Protein: CASSDETGGSTEAFF.

The V gene is TRBV2, the J gene TRBJ1-1; 9 bases line up with TRBD1. CDR1 SNHLY and CDR2 FYNNEI come from the germline V gene. There are 16 residues in the CDR3. V was pared by 6 bases and J by 6 bases, with 14 bases of the junction left unmatched. This chain's CDR3 is CASSFSGTGFFPEAFF. Here the CDR3 DNA reads TGTGCCAGCAGCTTTTCCGGGACAGGGTTTTTCCCTGAAGCTTTCTTT. The full variable domain, in which reference TRBV2 and TRBJ1-1 provide the parts outside the CDR3, is EPEVTQTPSHQVTQMGQEVILRCVPISNHLYFYWYRQILGQKVEFLVSFYNNEISEKSEIFDDQFSVERPDGSNFTLKIRSTKLEDSAMYFCASSFSGTGFFPEAFFGQGTRLTVV.

The V gene is TRBV27, the J gene TRBJ2-1; no firm D call. Trimming pared 6 bases from V and 3 bases from J, leaving 15 bases between. The CDR3 contains 15 residues. Germline lookup yields CDR1 MNHEY and CDR2 SMNVEV (reference sequence). For the CDR3, the DNA is TGTGCCAGCAGCGTTTTTATGCCCCTCTACAATGAGCAGTTCTTC. Amino acid sequence: CASSVFMPLYNEQFF.

The rearrangement links TRBV28 to TRBJ1-6, with D uncertain. This CDR3 comprises 16 residues. Trimming took off 3 bases at V and 7 bases at J, with 16 bases between the two ends. Germline V gene data show CDR1 as MDHEN and CDR2 as SYDVKM. CDR3 protein: CASSLIRVRANSPLHF. Here the CDR3 DNA reads TGTGCCAGCAGTTTGATTAGGGTTAGGGCAAATTCACCCCTCCACTTT.

About this clone: Other DNA sequences in this specimen translate into the identical CDR3. The genes are TRBV7-9 and TRBJ2-3; TRBD1 aligns across 7 bases. The germline CDR1 and CDR2 sequences are SEHNR and FQNEAQ (reference sequence). This CDR3 has 15 residues. The V gene end was trimmed by 1 base and the J gene end by 1 base; junction bases not matched to a gene: 2. The CDR3 nucleotides are TGTGCCAGCAGCTTAGTGCAGGGGGGCACAGATACGCAGTATTTT. This codes for CASSLVQGGTDTQYF. Drawing the rest from reference TRBV7-9 and TRBJ2-3, the complete variable domain is DTGVSQNPRHKITKRGQNVTFRCDPISEHNRLYWYRQTLGQGPEFLTYFQNEAQLEKSRLLSDRFSAERPKGSFSTLEIQRTEQGDSAMYLCASSLVQGGTDTQYFGPGTRLTVL.

The genes are TRBV4-3 and TRBJ2-1; 12 bases line up with TRBD2. This CDR3 is 15 amino acids long. V lost 3 bases and J lost 10; bases outside the gene matches: 7. The V gene's germline CDR1 is LGHNA and CDR2 YSLEER. The CDR3 DNA reads TGCGCCAGCAGCCAGTCTAGCGGGGGGGCCAGAGAGCAGTTCTTC. Protein: CASSQSSGGAREQFF.

This clone was found once. The chain couples TRBV19 to TRBJ1-5; D is uncertain. Trimming took off 8 bases at V and 1 base at J, with 15 bases between the two ends. This CDR3 region has 15 residues. CDR1 is LNHDA and CDR2 is SQIVND in the germline V gene (reference sequence). The CDR3 sequence: CASSGGGMSNQPQHF. In DNA, the CDR3 is TGTGCCAGTTCGGGTGGAGGGATGAGCAATCAGCCCCAGCATTTT. Supplemented by reference TRBV19 and TRBJ1-5, the full variable domain reads DGGITQSPKYLFRKEGQNVTLSCEQNLNHDAMYWYRQDPGQGLRLIYYSQIVNDFQKGDIAEGYSVSREKKESFPLTVTSAQKNPTAFYLCASSGGGMSNQPQHFGDGTRLSIL.

This rearrangement joins TRBV6-1 to TRBJ2-2; D may match TRBD1 or TRBD2 (5 bases each). CDR3 size: 14 residues. The germline gives CDR1 MNHNS, CDR2 SASEGT. V lost 2 bases to trimming and J lost 7 bases, with 11 bases between them. The DNA of the CDR3 is TGTGCCAGCAGTGAATTGGGGACGGGCGGGGAGCTGTTTTTT. Residues: CASSELGTGGELFF.

This clone was counted once. The rearrangement links TRBV5-1 to TRBJ2-3, with D perhaps matching TRBD1 or TRBD2 (5 bases each). The CDR3 totals 16 residues. V lost 2 bases and J 6 bases, leaving 19 bases between the germline ends. Germline loops: CDR1 SGHRS, CDR2 YFSETQ. For the CDR3, the DNA is TGCGCCAGCAGCTTCTACCCGGACACAGAGGGGGATACGCAGTATTTT. It codes for CASSFYPDTEGDTQYF.

The rearrangement uses TRBV7-9 and TRBJ2-4; D might be TRBD1 (6 bases). Looked up from germline, CDR1 is SEHNR and CDR2 is FQNEAQ (reference sequence). The V gene lost 5 bases and the J gene lost 9 bases, with 17 bases spanning the gap. The CDR3 covers 14 residues. As DNA, the CDR3 is TGTGCCAGCAGCGCAACAGGGTCGGGTTTCATTCAGTACTTC. The encoded protein is CASSATGSGFIQYF.

This clone was found once. The rearrangement links TRBV7-9 to TRBJ2-3; tentatively, D is TRBD1 (6 bases). This CDR3 is 15 amino acids long. The germline CDR1 and CDR2 sequences are SEHNR and FQNEAQ (reference sequence). The germline V and J ends were trimmed by 7 bases and 0 bases, with 14 bases remaining between them. CDR3 loop: CASTFSDSSTDTQYF. For the CDR3, the DNA is TGTGCCAGCACCTTTTCGGACAGTAGCACAGATACGCAGTATTTT.

The chain employs TRBV13 and TRBJ2-1; D is tentatively TRBD1 or TRBD2 (5 bases each). Trimming stripped 5 bases from V and 4 bases from J, with 24 bases between. The CDR3 sequence is 18 residues long. Germline values: CDR1 PRHDT, CDR2 FYEKMQ (reference sequence). The DNA of the CDR3 is TGTGCCAGCAGCCACCCGGGGCGAGACCGGCGGGCGTACAATGAGCAGTTCTTC. Translated, it gives CASSHPGRDRRAYNEQFF.

About this clone itself: Sequence at one end of the junction differs from germline and may be a read error. The chain carries TRBV11-3 and TRBJ2-1, with D perhaps TRBD1 or TRBD2 (5 bases each). The CDR3 runs 13 residues. The germline V gene encodes CDR1 SGHNT and CDR2 YENEEA. Written as DNA, the CDR3 is TGTGCCAGCAGCCGTCGAGGCCGGGGCCCGATGATCTTC. Translated, it gives CASSRRGRGPMIF.

This chain connects TRBV19 to TRBJ2-7; 10 bases are shared with TRBD1. Trimming took 5 bases from V and 3 from J; bases not matched to a gene: 4. The V gene's germline CDR1 is LNHDA and CDR2 SQIVND (reference sequence). The CDR3 is 14 amino acids. CDR3 loop: CASSPWTGGYEQYF. In DNA form, the CDR3 reads TGTGCCAGTAGTCCCTGGACAGGGGGCTACGAGCAGTACTTC.

The rearrangement links TRBV5-6 to TRBJ2-1; 11 bases are shared with TRBD1. The J segment lost 6 bases and the V segment lost 4 bases, leaving 3 bases of the junction unmatched. The CDR3 is 14 amino acids. Germline V CDR1 and CDR2: SGHDT, YYEEEE. This CDR3 is CASSHGTGGNEQFF. CDR3 DNA: TGTGCCAGCAGCCATGGGACAGGGGGCAATGAGCAGTTCTTC.

The sample holds one count of this clone. V usage is TRBV7-8 and J usage is TRBJ2-5, with 7 bases lining up with TRBD1. Germline loops: CDR1 SGHVS, CDR2 FQNEAQ. The CDR3 runs to 15 residues. The ends lost 4 bases at V and 0 bases at J; junction bases unmatched: 5. The CDR3 region has the DNA TGTGCCAGCAGCTCCTCCGGGACAGACCAAGAGACCCAGTACTTC. The encoded protein is CASSSSGTDQETQYF.

CDR3 region: CASSHYEQETQYF. CDR3 coding DNA: TGTGCCAGCAGCCATTACGAACAAGAGACCCAGTACTTC. The chain carries TRBV11-2 and TRBJ2-5; D unresolved. The CDR3 contains 13 residues. Germline CDR1 SGHAT, CDR2 FQNNGV. Trimming removed 5 bases at V and 2 bases at J, with 9 bases between.

The chain carries TRBV7-9 and TRBJ2-1; D might be TRBD1 or TRBD2, each matching 7 bases. Germline lookup yields CDR1 SEHNR and CDR2 FQNEAQ (reference sequence). Trimming shortened V by 5 bases and J by 5 bases, and 16 bases separated the two germline ends. This CDR3 contains 15 residues. The CDR3 region is CASSIWEGANNEQFF. CDR3 coding DNA: TGTGCCAGCAGCATCTGGGAGGGGGCTAACAATGAGCAGTTCTTC. Full variable domain (outside the CDR3, taken from reference TRBV7-9 and TRBJ2-1): DTGVSQNPRHKITKRGQNVTFRCDPISEHNRLYWYRQTLGQGPEFLTYFQNEAQLEKSRLLSDRFSAERPKGSFSTLEIQRTEQGDSAMYLCASSIWEGANNEQFFGPGTRLTVL.

This clone has more than one count but fewer than ten. This sequence joins TRBV7-8 and TRBJ1-5; maybe TRBD1 (6 bases). V dropped 1 base and J dropped 6 bases, with 13 bases sitting between them. This CDR3 is 15 amino acids long. Germline-derived CDR1 and CDR2 are SGHVS and FQNEAQ. Written as DNA, the CDR3 is TGTGCCAGCAGCTTAGAACGTGGGGGCAGTCAGCCCCAGCATTTT. The encoded protein is CASSLERGGSQPQHF.